This TCR beta chain was found in a study of blood T cell repertoires in COVID-19. Study background: Sites in the United States, Italy and Spain provided acute and convalescent COVID-19 samples.

Assay used: immunoSEQ multiplex PCR; TCRdb lists only in-frame clones, some missing. The sample has about 270,000 clones, approximately 88% seen once. Germline V gives CDR1 SGHAT, CDR2 FQNNGV. The CDR3 extends over 13 amino acids. The germline V and J ends were trimmed by 5 bases and 5 bases, with 12 bases remaining between them. Sequencing used peripheral blood. The chain employs TRBV11-2 and TRBJ2-5, with D possibly matching TRBD2 (5 bases). The sequence came from a man aged 45 to 65 with acute or convalescent COVID-19. CDR3 nucleotides: TGTGCCAGCAGCCTGATAGGAGGCGAGACCCAGTACTTC. This codes for CASSLIGGETQYF.